This paragraph reports one T cell receptor (beta chain). Its antigen is unknown. These data originate in a study of cytomegalovirus exposure and HLA in healthy donors. Study-level results: A later analysis, which compared TCR beta chains of equal frequency, found the HLA-associated ones more clonally expanded. The analysis excluded some indistinguishable V segments, including TRBV6-2 and TRBV6-3.

The V gene end was trimmed by 0 bases and the J gene end by 8 bases; junction bases not matched to a gene: 6. CDR1 and CDR2 from the germline V gene are MNHEY and SVGAGI. The CDR3 is 15 amino acids. The primer mix had 60 Vbeta and 13 Jbeta primers. The protocol was immunoSEQ multiplex PCR, while the TCRdb copy is restricted to in-frame clones and leaves out a portion. The data show about 130,000 clones, roughly 70% seen once. Sequences were obtained from PBMCs. The sequence came from a man aged 18-30 years in good health and CMV-seropositive. The chain is built from TRBV6-5 and TRBJ1-2; 10 nucleotides align to TRBD1. The CDR3 is CASSYSSGQGGGYTF. CDR3 nucleotide sequence: TGTGCCAGCAGTTACTCCTCCGGACAGGGGGGCGGCTACACCTTC.